One T cell receptor beta chain is described in this entry. Its antigen remains unidentified. This record belongs to a study of blood T cells in healthy people across ages. Primed by a sample-barcoded 5' primer and a J-beta primer mix, a second PCR proceeded for 7 to 11 cycles. Each cDNA molecule, via a template-switch adaptor with 12 random nucleotides, was tagged. TCRdb independently ran MiXCR on the 5' RACE reads; one entry per CDR3 protein. The sample carries around 1,900,000 distinct CDR3 sequences, about two fifths recorded once. Overall study results and limits: Diversity figures based on one million T cells were deemed too low. Age showed a roughly linear inverse relationship with TCR beta diversity per million T cells.

The J segment lost 8 bases and the V segment lost 6 bases, leaving 13 bases of the junction unmatched. The germline gives CDR1 SEHNR, CDR2 FQNEAQ (reference sequence). The CDR3 runs 16 residues. The rearrangement joins TRBV7-9 to TRBJ2-1; 10 nucleotides match TRBD2. Sequenced material: blood. This receptor was taken from a human donor in good health. Here the CDR3 DNA reads TGTGCCAGCAGACCCCCGGTTGAGCGGGGGGGCCATGAGCAGTTCTTC. The encoded protein is CASRPPVERGGHEQFF. Full variable domain (rest looked up from reference TRBV7-9 and TRBJ2-1): DTGVSQNPRHKITKRGQNVTFRCDPISEHNRLYWYRQTLGQGPEFLTYFQNEAQLEKSRLLSDRFSAERPKGSFSTLEIQRTEQGDSAMYLCASRPPVERGGHEQFFGPGTRLTVL.